What follows are 18 T cell receptor beta chains derived from one specimen sequenced in a study of T cells expressing NK-cell markers. TCRdb reanalyzed the 5' RACE reads and collapses them to one entry per CDR3 protein, without DNA. The sample's table shows about 370,000 distinct CDR3 sequences. The sample taken for sequencing was blood T cells: a sorted CD56 or NKG2C T cell subset, CD4+ or CD8+ T cells, or bulk PBMC T cells (not recorded which). The receptors shown here come from a woman aged 45-59 years in good health.

The chain carries TRBV7-8 and TRBJ2-5; the D call of TRBD2 rests on TCRdb alone, since no DNA is present to check it. CDR3 length: 14 amino acids. The germline V gene encodes CDR1 SGHVS and CDR2 FQNEAQ. CDR3: CASSLKGLAGTQYF.

The CDR3: CASSFSEGEQFF. The V call is TRBV12-3 or TRBV12-4, the J call TRBJ2-1; absent DNA, TCRdb's TRBD2 call cannot be checked. The CDR3 contains 12 residues.

This chain joins TRBV2 and TRBJ2-4; TCRdb reports TRBD1, a call that lacks DNA to check it against. The germline V gene has CDR1 SNHLY and CDR2 FYNNEI. This CDR3 spans 16 amino acids. This CDR3 is CASTPGQGSPKNIQYF.

The chain recombines TRBV12-3 or TRBV12-4 with TRBJ1-5; the TCRdb D gene call, TRBD1, has no DNA to confirm it. This CDR3 spans 16 amino acids. Here the CDR3 reads CASSLSPSWGNQPQHF.

CDR3 sequence reads: CATSPLQLAGADTQYF. The chain uses TRBV15 and TRBJ2-3; TCRdb proposes TRBD2, but this gene call is untestable without DNA. The CDR3 has 16 residues. Looked up from germline, CDR1 is LNHNV and CDR2 is YYDKDF (reference sequence).

The V call is TRBV5-6, the J call TRBJ2-7; without DNA, the TCRdb call of TRBD1 cannot be checked. Germline CDR1 is SGHDT and CDR2 is YYEEEE. The CDR3 is 15 residues long. The CDR3 is CASSTGTEDIYEQYF.

This chain joins TRBV7-9 and TRBJ2-3. The CDR3 has 14 residues. CDR1 SEHNR and CDR2 FQNEAQ come from the germline V gene (reference sequence). The CDR3 protein is CATSSSGRTDTQYF.

This chain's CDR3 is CASMKGEARYNEQFF. The chain uses TRBV5-1 and TRBJ2-1; TCRdb names TRBD2, which stays unverified in the absence of DNA. The CDR3 is made up of 15 amino acids. Germline CDR1 is SGHRS and CDR2 is YFSETQ.

J is TRBJ1-4 and V is TRBV7-8. The germline V gene has CDR1 SGHVS and CDR2 FQNEAQ. The CDR3 runs 14 residues. The CDR3: CASSSTWIREKLFF.

The genes are TRBV5-1 and TRBJ1-2. Germline V gene sequence: CDR1 SGHRS, CDR2 YFSETQ. The CDR3 totals 14 residues. CDR3: CASSLETDYYGYTF.

The gene calls are TRBV30 and TRBJ2-1; TCRdb indicates TRBD2, and absent DNA this call remains unverified. The CDR3 runs to 15 residues. Germline lookup yields CDR1 GTSNPN and CDR2 SVGIG (reference sequence). This CDR3 is CAWSTPVAGSHEQFF.

This chain connects TRBV19 to TRBJ1-1; the TCRdb D gene call, TRBD1, has no DNA to confirm it. The CDR3 sequence is 15 residues long. The germline V gene has CDR1 LNHDA and CDR2 SQIVND (reference sequence). CDR3 protein: CASSSTGGFQTEAFF.

The chain uses TRBV20-1 and TRBJ2-4. The CDR3 spans 14 residues. Germline V gives CDR1 DFQATT, CDR2 SNEGSKA (reference sequence). This CDR3 is CSAYTGLAKNIQYF.

The V gene is TRBV7-6, the J gene TRBJ2-1; TCRdb picks TRBD2, but there is no DNA to check that call. Germline V CDR1 and CDR2: SGHVS, FNYEAQ. This CDR3 is built from 16 residues. The CDR3 protein is CASSLGGGLDRNEQFF. The complete variable domain, with remaining parts taken from reference TRBV7-6 and TRBJ2-1, reads GAGVSQSPRYKVTKRGQDVALRCDPISGHVSLYWYRQALGQGPEFLTYFNYEAQQDKSGLPNDRFSAERPEGSISTLTIQRTEQRDSAMYRCASSLGGGLDRNEQFFGPGTRLTVL.

V is TRBV12-3 or TRBV12-4 and J is TRBJ2-1; absent DNA, TCRdb's TRBD1 call cannot be checked. This CDR3 region has 17 residues. The CDR3 sequence: CASSFGGLGSSYNEQFF.

The CDR3 loop reads CASSLFGSSNRLYF. This chain uses TRBV12-3 or TRBV12-4 with TRBJ2-5; the D call of TRBD2 rests on TCRdb alone, since no DNA is present to check it. The CDR3 sequence is 14 residues long.

CDR3: CASSLGQGIFGEQYF. V usage is TRBV27 and J usage is TRBJ2-7; with no DNA, the TCRdb D assignment of TRBD1 cannot be verified. CDR1 is MNHEY and CDR2 is SMNVEV in the germline V gene (reference sequence). This CDR3 comprises 15 residues.

The CDR3 loop is CSARQGPSNQPQHF. This sequence joins TRBV20-1 and TRBJ1-5; TCRdb's assignment of TRBD1 cannot be checked, as there is no DNA. The germline CDR1 and CDR2 sequences are DFQATT and SNEGSKA (reference sequence). The CDR3 length is 14 residues.